This T cell receptor (beta chain) was profiled in a study of brain T cells in children with intractable seizures. Study-level findings and limits: Clones missing pre-surgery may reflect undersampling of that blood sample.

Repertoires were generated with immunoSEQ multiplex PCR, while TCRdb's copy carries only in-frame clones and drops some. Here the sample spans 75,000 to 80,000 clones, about 92% being singletons. V dropped 0 bases and J dropped 7; count of bases not matched to a gene: 14. This CDR3 spans 18 amino acids. The germline CDR1 and CDR2 sequences are SGHRS and YFSETQ. As for this clone: Its matching antigen is unknown.

This chain links TRBV5-1 with TRBJ2-7; 12 nucleotides match TRBD2. This specimen consisted of peripheral blood, obtained at surgery. The origin of this receptor is a boy younger than two with tuberous sclerosis and intractable seizures. CDR3 in DNA: TGCGCCAGCAGCTTGGGACTAGCGGGAGCCACTCAAAGGCGGGAGCAGTACTTC. This translates into CASSLGLAGATQRREQYF.